These 23 T cell receptor beta chains were all obtained from the same sample, sequenced in a study of blood T cell repertoires in COVID-19. Data came from immunoSEQ multiplex PCR; TCRdb stores just in-frame clones and leaves some out. The table shows 250,000 or so clones, with less than 90% occurring only once. What was sequenced was peripheral blood. These receptors were obtained from a woman aged 40 to 49 who had recovered from COVID-19.

The gene calls are TRBV28 and TRBJ1-5, with 7 positions matching TRBD1. The V gene's germline CDR1 is MDHEN and CDR2 SYDVKM. The CDR3 is 14 residues long. V lost 8 bases to trimming and J lost 9 bases; unmatched junction nucleotides: 13. In DNA, the CDR3 is TGTGCCAGCCGGGCCGGAAACAGGGGTAGGCCCCAGCATTTT. Translated: CASRAGNRGRPQHF. Complete variable domain (other parts from reference TRBV28 and TRBJ1-5): DVKVTQSSRYLVKRTGEKVFLECVQDMDHENMFWYRQDPGLGLRLIYFSYDVKMKEKGDIPEGYSVSREKKERFSLILESASTNQTSMYLCASRAGNRGRPQHFGDGTRLSIL.

The chain employs TRBV10-3 and TRBJ1-6; D is uncertain. The CDR3 extends over 18 amino acids. In germline, CDR1 is ENHRY, CDR2 SYGVKD. V shed 0 bases and J shed 0 bases, with 12 bases lying between them. The DNA of the CDR3 is TGTGCCATCAGTGAGTCTTCCCAATGGAGCTCCTATAATTCACCCCTCCACTTT. It is translated as CAISESSQWSSYNSPLHF.

J is TRBJ2-1 and V is TRBV11-3; 11 nucleotides match TRBD2. The CDR3 loop spans 20 amino acids. J was trimmed by 4 bases and V by 4 bases; bases with no gene match: 18. Germline CDR1 reads SGHNT; CDR2 reads YENEEA. The chain's CDR3 is CASSYQWGTSGGSSYNEQFF. The CDR3 nucleotides read TGTGCCAGCAGCTACCAATGGGGAACTAGCGGGGGATCGAGTTACAATGAGCAGTTCTTC.

The chain is built from TRBV13 and TRBJ1-1, with 8 bases aligning to TRBD1. This CDR3 has 10 residues. The V gene's germline CDR1 is PRHDT and CDR2 FYEKMQ (reference sequence). The junction had 2 bases not matched to a gene; V was cut back by 6 bases and J by 11 bases. The CDR3 protein is CASSYRGAFF. Here the CDR3 DNA reads TGTGCCAGCAGTTACAGGGGGGCTTTCTTT.

J is TRBJ1-5 and V is TRBV19, with D unresolved. CDR1 and CDR2 (germline): LNHDA, SQIVND (reference sequence). V was trimmed by 9 bases and J by 0 bases, leaving 15 bases between them. The CDR3 has 15 residues. The CDR3 loop reads CASLPTPNSNQPQHF. DNA for the CDR3: TGTGCCAGCTTGCCAACACCAAATAGCAATCAGCCCCAGCATTTT.

This rearrangement joins TRBV5-1 to TRBJ2-1; 11 bases are a match to TRBD2. CDR1 and CDR2 (germline): SGHRS, YFSETQ. The J segment lost 12 bases and the V segment lost 5 bases, leaving 4 bases of the junction unmatched. The CDR3 runs to 12 residues. This CDR3 reads CASRPSGGRQFF. In nucleotides, the CDR3 is TGCGCCAGCAGGCCTAGCGGGGGGCGGCAGTTCTTC.

V usage is TRBV28 and J usage is TRBJ2-7, with D maybe TRBD1 (6 bases). Germline-derived CDR1 and CDR2 are MDHEN and SYDVKM. V shed 5 bases and J shed 5 bases, with 16 bases lying between them. CDR3 size: 14 residues. The CDR3 nucleotides are TGTGCCAGCAGTCCACCCTCAGGGGTCCACGAGCAGTACTTC. It yields the protein CASSPPSGVHEQYF.

This chain uses TRBV10-3 with TRBJ2-3; TRBD1 aligns across 8 bases. CDR3 length: 17 residues. Trimming removed 7 bases from V and 4 bases from J; junction bases left unmatched: 16. The V gene's germline CDR1 is ENHRY and CDR2 SYGVKD. The CDR3 here is CAITKDRADVRADTQYF. The CDR3 DNA sequence: TGTGCCATCACTAAGGACAGGGCTGATGTCAGGGCAGATACGCAGTATTTT.

This rearrangement joins TRBV2 to TRBJ2-3; TRBD2 agrees at 12 bases. The CDR3 spans 16 residues. Trimming cost V 5 bases and J 5 bases; bases outside gene matches: 8. Germline lookup yields CDR1 SNHLY and CDR2 FYNNEI. CDR3 region: CASSFSSGGAGDTQYF. Written as DNA, the CDR3 is TGTGCCAGCAGTTTCTCTAGCGGGGGGGCAGGAGATACGCAGTATTTT.

The J gene is TRBJ1-4, the V gene TRBV6-5; D not certain. Per germline, CDR1 MNHEY and CDR2 SVGAGI. The CDR3 sequence is 14 residues long. V was shortened by 4 bases and J by 2 bases, with 8 bases between the two germline ends. CDR3 residues: CASSSGGTNEKLFF. Written as DNA, the CDR3 is TGTGCCAGCAGTTCAGGCGGGACTAATGAAAAACTGTTTTTT.

This chain uses TRBV15 with TRBJ2-7, with 10 bases fitting TRBD1. The CDR3 consists of 15 residues. V lost 3 bases, J lost 3 bases, and 5 bases stayed unmatched. Germline CDR1 LNHNV, CDR2 YYDKDF (reference sequence). Here the CDR3 reads CATSSGTGAIYEQYF. The CDR3 nucleotides read TGTGCCACCAGCAGTGGGACAGGGGCCATCTACGAGCAGTACTTC.

The rearrangement links TRBV29-1 to TRBJ2-1; no firm D call. The CDR3 contains 11 residues. The germline V gene encodes CDR1 SQVTM and CDR2 ANQGSEA. V was clipped by 4 bases and J by 6 bases, with 7 bases between them. This chain's CDR3 is CSVGTGNEQFF. Here the CDR3 DNA reads TGCAGCGTTGGAACGGGCAATGAGCAGTTCTTC.

The rearrangement links TRBV7-8 to TRBJ1-5, with TRBD1 matching over 9 bases. The CDR3 extends over 15 amino acids. The germline CDR1 and CDR2 sequences are SGHVS and FQNEAQ. With V trimmed by 6 bases and J by 6 bases, 9 bases remained unmatched. CDR3 region: CASSFGGTGRQPQHF. CDR3 DNA: TGTGCCAGCAGTTTTGGGGGGACAGGGCGTCAGCCCCAGCATTTT.

The gene calls are TRBV28 and TRBJ1-5; the D gene is possibly TRBD1 (6 bases). Trimming removed 2 bases at V and 0 bases at J, with 14 bases between. Germline V gene sequence: CDR1 MDHEN, CDR2 SYDVKM. The CDR3 consists of 17 residues. CDR3 protein: CASSLQGRGYSNQPQHF. In nucleotides, the CDR3 is TGTGCCAGCAGTTTACAGGGGAGAGGATATAGCAATCAGCCCCAGCATTTT.

This chain joins TRBV10-3 and TRBJ1-1; D may be TRBD1 (5 bases). The CDR3 spans 16 residues. V lost 2 bases and J lost 0, with 13 bases in between. Germline V gene data show CDR1 as ENHRY and CDR2 as SYGVKD. The CDR3 nucleotides read TGTGCCATCAGTGAGGCCCAGGGTTTCCTGAACACTGAAGCTTTCTTT. Encoded protein: CAISEAQGFLNTEAFF.

This clone has just a few counts. This chain connects TRBV19 to TRBJ1-5; D call uncertain. The V end was cut by 8 bases, the J end by 7 bases, with 12 bases between. From germline, CDR1 is LNHDA and CDR2 SQIVND (reference sequence). The length of the CDR3 is 12 residues. In nucleotides, the CDR3 is TGTGCCAGTCGTAACATTCAGCAGCCCCAGCATTTT. It yields the protein CASRNIQQPQHF. The full variable domain, with the rest looked up from reference TRBV19 and TRBJ1-5, is DGGITQSPKYLFRKEGQNVTLSCEQNLNHDAMYWYRQDPGQGLRLIYYSQIVNDFQKGDIAEGYSVSREKKESFPLTVTSAQKNPTAFYLCASRNIQQPQHFGDGTRLSIL.

This chain connects TRBV7-9 to TRBJ1-3; TRBD1 aligns across 9 bases. CDR3 length: 17 amino acids. The V gene's germline CDR1 is SEHNR and CDR2 FQNEAQ (reference sequence). The junction had 10 bases not matched to a gene; V was cut back by 0 bases and J by 7 bases. The CDR3 sequence: CASSLAFSGQGGNTIYF. The CDR3 DNA is TGTGCCAGCAGCTTAGCTTTCTCGGGACAGGGCGGGAACACCATATATTTT.

V gene TRBV5-6 combines with J gene TRBJ1-1; 7 bases map to TRBD1. Germline V gene lookup returns CDR1 SGHDT and CDR2 YYEEEE. The CDR3 is 15 amino acids. V trimming: 3 bases; J trimming: 3 bases; junction bases outside the gene matches: 8. This CDR3 is CASSSPRQGHTEAFF. The DNA of the CDR3 is TGTGCCAGCAGCTCCCCGAGACAGGGCCACACTGAAGCTTTCTTT.

This clone was counted a single time. This rearrangement joins TRBV12-3 or TRBV12-4 to TRBJ2-3, with 8 bases matching TRBD2. The trim removed 3 bases at V and 5 bases at J, leaving 1 base unmatched. CDR3 length: 13 amino acids. In DNA form, the CDR3 reads TGTGCCAGCAGTTTGGGACTAGTAGATACGCAGTATTTT. It specifies CASSLGLVDTQYF.

The rearrangement joins TRBV30 to TRBJ2-5; 8 positions agree with TRBD1. This CDR3 is built from 14 residues. The trim removed 5 bases at V and 5 bases at J, leaving 10 bases unmatched. Germline V CDR1 and CDR2: GTSNPN, SVGIG (reference sequence). The CDR3 sequence is CAWDRQGFGETQYF. The DNA of the CDR3 is TGTGCCTGGGACCGACAGGGGTTCGGGGAGACCCAGTACTTC.

This clone was seen just once. The V gene is TRBV9, the J gene TRBJ1-6, with 10 nucleotides matching TRBD1. V shed 3 bases, J shed 6 bases, and the junction held 3 bases outside the gene matches. The CDR3 has 15 residues. The germline V gene encodes CDR1 SGDLS and CDR2 YYNGEE. CDR3 sequence (DNA): TGTGCCAGCAGCGGACAGGGGGCGCGTAATTCACCCCTCCACTTT. This translates into CASSGQGARNSPLHF. Complete variable domain (other parts from reference TRBV9 and TRBJ1-6): DSGVTQTPKHLITATGQRVTLRCSPRSGDLSVYWYQQSLDQGLQFLIQYYNGEERAKGNILERFSAQQFPDLHSELNLSSLELGDSALYFCASSGQGARNSPLHFGNGTRLTVT.

The chain is built from TRBV29-1 and TRBJ2-5; TRBD2 aligns across 7 bases. Trimming at V came to 6 bases and at J to 2 bases, leaving 3 bases not matched to a gene. This CDR3 has 12 residues. CDR1 SQVTM and CDR2 ANQGSEA come from the germline V gene. The CDR3 DNA follows: TGCAGCGTAGCCGGGAGGCAAGAGACCCAGTACTTC. Protein sequence: CSVAGRQETQYF.

The rearrangement uses TRBV12-3 or TRBV12-4 and TRBJ1-6; D unclear. CDR3 size: 13 residues. Trimming pared 7 bases from V and 9 bases from J, leaving 13 bases between. CDR3 in DNA: TGTGCCAGCACCCGACTAACTAGTTCACCCCTCCACTTT. This gives the protein CASTRLTSSPLHF.